The sequence of this TCR beta chain was determined in a study of cytomegalovirus exposure and HLA in healthy donors. The CDR3 is 18 residues long. V was shortened by 7 bases and J by 4 bases, with 25 bases between the two germline ends. Germline V gene lookup returns CDR1 LNHDA and CDR2 SQIVND (reference sequence). The PCR contained 60 Vbeta and 13 Jbeta primers. The method was immunoSEQ multiplex PCR; TCRdb's version includes in-frame clones alone and lacks a portion of them. The sample shows about 130,000 clones, roughly four fifths of them seen only once. The origin of this receptor is a woman aged 45 to 65 in good health and CMV-seronegative. The specimen sequenced was PBMCs. The rearrangement joins TRBV19 to TRBJ2-2; maybe TRBD1 (6 bases). The CDR3 protein is CASNPGTKFVRGTGELFF. The CDR3 DNA follows: TGTGCCAGTAACCCCGGGACAAAATTCGTCCGGGGCACCGGGGAGCTGTTTTTT.